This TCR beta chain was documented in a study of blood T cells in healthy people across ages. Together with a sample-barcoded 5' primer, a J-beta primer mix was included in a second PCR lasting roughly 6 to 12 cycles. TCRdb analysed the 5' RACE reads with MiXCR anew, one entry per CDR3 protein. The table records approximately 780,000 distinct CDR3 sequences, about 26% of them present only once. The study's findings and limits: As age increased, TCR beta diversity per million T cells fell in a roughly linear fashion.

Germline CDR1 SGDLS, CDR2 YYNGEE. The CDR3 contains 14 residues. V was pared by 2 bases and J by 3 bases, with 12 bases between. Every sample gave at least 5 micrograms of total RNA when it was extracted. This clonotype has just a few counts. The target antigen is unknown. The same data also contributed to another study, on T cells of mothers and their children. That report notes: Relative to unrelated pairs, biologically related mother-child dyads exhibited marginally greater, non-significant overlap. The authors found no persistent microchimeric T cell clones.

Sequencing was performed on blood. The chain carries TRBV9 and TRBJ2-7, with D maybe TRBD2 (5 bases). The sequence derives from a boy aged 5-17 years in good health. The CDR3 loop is CASSVEGSGYEQYF. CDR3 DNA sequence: TGTGCCAGCAGCGTCGAGGGTAGTGGCTACGAGCAGTACTTC.